Below are 19 T cell receptor beta chains sequenced from a single sample in a study of blood T cell repertoires in COVID-19. The assay was immunoSEQ multiplex PCR, and TCRdb's table has in-frame clones only and misses some. The sample lists roughly 97,000 clones, over 75% seen once, with 20% in the top ten. The sequencing sample was made of peripheral blood. The receptors were sampled from a human donor in a cohort sampled during active COVID-19.

The genes are TRBV27 and TRBJ1-1, with D possibly matching TRBD1 (5 bases). Germline CDR1 MNHEY, CDR2 SMNVEV (reference sequence). Between the trimmed V and J ends, which lost 4 bases and 0 bases, there was a span of 21 bases. CDR3 length equals 18 residues. This chain's CDR3 is CASSSPSITGGLNTEAFF. As DNA, the CDR3 is TGTGCCAGCAGTTCCCCATCCATAACAGGCGGATTGAACACTGAAGCTTTCTTT.

This chain uses TRBV11-2 with TRBJ2-1; D possibly corresponds to TRBD1 (5 bases). Germline CDR1 SGHAT, CDR2 FQNNGV. Trimming stripped 3 bases from V and 4 bases from J, with 10 bases between. This CDR3 has 14 amino acids. The DNA for the CDR3 is TGTGCCAGCAGCTTGACAGAGCTGTACAATGAGCAGTTCTTC. As protein: CASSLTELYNEQFF.

By share, this clone counts as medium-sized. V is TRBV7-9 and J is TRBJ2-1; 11 bases are a match to TRBD2. The CDR3 has 16 residues. Unmatched junction bases numbered 11, after V lost 5 bases and J lost 8 bases. Looked up from germline, CDR1 is SEHNR and CDR2 is FQNEAQ (reference sequence). The CDR3 loop is CASSHTRAGLADEQFF. CDR3 nucleotides: TGTGCCAGCAGCCACACACGAGCGGGACTAGCGGATGAGCAGTTCTTC.

V usage is TRBV19 and J usage is TRBJ2-7, with a tentative D call TRBD2 (5 bases). The CDR3 spans 13 residues. Germline-derived CDR1 and CDR2 are LNHDA and SQIVND (reference sequence). V dropped 5 bases and J dropped 4 bases, with 12 bases sitting between them. CDR3 loop: CASSRSGPYEQYF. The CDR3 region has the DNA TGTGCCAGTAGTCGGAGCGGTCCTTACGAGCAGTACTTC.

V and J are TRBV28 and TRBJ1-6; 8 nucleotides align to TRBD1. Germline CDR1 and CDR2: MDHEN and SYDVKM. The CDR3 sequence is 12 residues long. V shed 10 bases, J shed 15 bases, and the junction held 11 bases outside the gene matches. CDR3 region: CATEDRVHVLHF. Here the CDR3 DNA reads TGTGCCACCGAGGACAGGGTGCATGTCCTCCACTTT.

This clone is a singleton in its sample. This sequence joins TRBV28 and TRBJ1-5; 7 nucleotides line up with TRBD1. The germline V gene has CDR1 MDHEN and CDR2 SYDVKM. The J segment lost 0 bases and the V segment lost 3 bases, leaving 2 bases of the junction unmatched. The CDR3 consists of 15 residues. The CDR3 here is CASSLTGYSNQPQHF. Here the CDR3 DNA reads TGTGCCAGCAGTTTGACAGGGTATAGCAATCAGCCCCAGCATTTT.

The V and J genes are TRBV2 and TRBJ2-7, with TRBD1 matching 10 bases. Germline trimming cut 6 bases from V and 7 bases from J; bases unmatched to any gene: 9. CDR3 size: 14 residues. In germline, CDR1 is SNHLY, CDR2 FYNNEI. The CDR3, as DNA: TGTGCCAGCAGGATATCGTGGGGACAGGGGGAGCAGTACTTC. Encoded protein: CASRISWGQGEQYF.

The rearrangement links TRBV5-6 to TRBJ2-5, with 7 bases aligning to TRBD1. The CDR3 runs to 15 residues. Germline V lookup: CDR1 SGHDT, CDR2 YYEEEE. V lost 2 bases and J lost 0; bases outside the gene matches: 4. CDR3 region: CASSFGQVNQETQYF. In nucleotides, the CDR3 is TGTGCCAGCAGCTTTGGACAGGTAAACCAAGAGACCCAGTACTTC.

The chain uses TRBV12-3 or TRBV12-4 and TRBJ2-7; tentatively, D is TRBD2 (5 bases). The CDR3 covers 13 residues. The ends were cut back, 3 bases at V and 3 bases at J, with 9 bases in the middle. CDR3 coding DNA: TGTGCCAGCAGTTTCTCCAGCGGCTACGAGCAGTACTTC. Its protein is CASSFSSGYEQYF.

This clone appeared a single time. This chain links TRBV27 with TRBJ2-1; a weak D match, TRBD1 (5 bases). The germline V and J ends were trimmed by 8 bases and 4 bases, with 12 bases remaining between them. Germline assignment: CDR1 MNHEY and CDR2 SMNVEV (reference sequence). The CDR3 covers 13 residues. DNA of the CDR3: TGTGCCAGCCGTAACCAGGGTTACAATGAGCAGTTCTTC. It specifies CASRNQGYNEQFF.

The chain carries TRBV4-2 and TRBJ1-6, with 8 bases identical to TRBD1. CDR3 size: 16 residues. J lost 5 bases, V lost 4 bases, and 7 bases had no gene match. Germline CDR1 and CDR2: LGHNA and YNFKEQ. The CDR3 sequence: CASSPVGTGDNSPLHF. CDR3 nucleotide sequence: TGTGCCAGCAGCCCTGTCGGGACAGGAGATAATTCACCCCTCCACTTT.

V gene TRBV24-1 combines with J gene TRBJ2-1; weak D call: TRBD2 (6 bases). Trimming left V 10 bases short and J 6 bases short, with 18 bases between. This CDR3 comprises 14 residues. Germline CDR1 reads KGHDR; CDR2 reads SFDVKD. CDR3 nucleotides: TGTGCCACGGGGACTGGGGCGGCCTTCAATGAGCAGTTCTTC. Protein sequence: CATGTGAAFNEQFF.

This clone was observed a few times. The chain carries TRBV5-1 and TRBJ2-7, with 11 nucleotides matching TRBD1. CDR3 length equals 14 residues. Unmatched junction bases numbered 3, after V lost 7 bases and J lost 0 bases. Germline V gives CDR1 SGHRS, CDR2 YFSETQ. CDR3 nucleotide sequence: TGCGCCAGCGAGGGGACAGGGGGCTCCTACGAGCAGTACTTC. Protein sequence: CASEGTGGSYEQYF.

The genes are TRBV5-6 and TRBJ1-6; a possible D gene is TRBD1 (5 bases). Germline CDR1 reads SGHDT; CDR2 reads YYEEEE. CDR3 length: 14 residues. The germline V and J ends were trimmed by 2 bases and 6 bases, with 9 bases remaining between them. This CDR3 reads CASSFRASNSPLHF. The DNA for the CDR3 is TGTGCCAGCAGCTTCAGGGCAAGTAATTCACCCCTCCACTTT.

V gene TRBV7-3 combines with J gene TRBJ1-6; D remains unclear. Trimming took off 2 bases at V and 10 bases at J, with 15 bases between the two ends. This CDR3 contains 15 residues. Germline loops: CDR1 SGHTA, CDR2 FQGTGA. CDR3: CASSLVGVQSSPLHF. CDR3 nucleotide sequence: TGTGCCAGCAGCTTAGTCGGGGTTCAATCGTCACCCCTCCACTTT.

The genes are TRBV19 and TRBJ2-3, with 12 bases fitting TRBD1. Trimming removed 6 bases from V and 6 bases from J; junction bases left unmatched: 10. Germline-derived CDR1 and CDR2 are LNHDA and SQIVND (reference sequence). The CDR3 is made up of 16 amino acids. CDR3 sequence: CASRPGTGGFKDTQYF. The CDR3 nucleotides read TGTGCCAGTAGACCGGGGACAGGGGGCTTTAAGGATACGCAGTATTTT.

The chain links TRBV19 to TRBJ2-3; TRBD2 might be the D (6 bases). Trimming took 3 bases from V and 5 from J, leaving 6 bases between them. The CDR3 runs to 12 residues. From germline, CDR1 is LNHDA and CDR2 SQIVND (reference sequence). CDR3 bases: TGTGCCAGTAGTATCGGGGGAGATACGCAGTATTTT. Translated, it gives CASSIGGDTQYF. Looking up the rest from reference TRBV19 and TRBJ2-3 gives the full variable domain: DGGITQSPKYLFRKEGQNVTLSCEQNLNHDAMYWYRQDPGQGLRLIYYSQIVNDFQKGDIAEGYSVSREKKESFPLTVTSAQKNPTAFYLCASSIGGDTQYFGPGTRLTVL.

This clone is a singleton in its sample. The genes are TRBV21-1 and TRBJ1-5; the D segment call TRBD1 is taken from the table without a DNA check. TRBV21-1 is a documented pseudogene. This CDR3 comprises 16 residues. As DNA, the CDR3 is TGTGCCAGCAGCAGAACAGGGGGACGAGGGAATCAGCCCCAGCATTTT. It yields the protein CASSRTGGRGNQPQHF.

The gene calls are TRBV9 and TRBJ2-2; TRBD1 might be the D (6 bases). Per germline, CDR1 SGDLS and CDR2 YYNGEE. The CDR3 has 14 residues. V was pared by 3 bases and J by 2 bases, with 8 bases between. The CDR3 DNA reads TGTGCCAGCAGCGGGGGGCTAAACACCGGGGAGCTGTTTTTT. Encoded protein: CASSGGLNTGELFF. Complete variable domain (other parts from reference TRBV9 and TRBJ2-2): DSGVTQTPKHLITATGQRVTLRCSPRSGDLSVYWYQQSLDQGLQFLIQYYNGEERAKGNILERFSAQQFPDLHSELNLSSLELGDSALYFCASSGGLNTGELFFGEGSRLTVL.